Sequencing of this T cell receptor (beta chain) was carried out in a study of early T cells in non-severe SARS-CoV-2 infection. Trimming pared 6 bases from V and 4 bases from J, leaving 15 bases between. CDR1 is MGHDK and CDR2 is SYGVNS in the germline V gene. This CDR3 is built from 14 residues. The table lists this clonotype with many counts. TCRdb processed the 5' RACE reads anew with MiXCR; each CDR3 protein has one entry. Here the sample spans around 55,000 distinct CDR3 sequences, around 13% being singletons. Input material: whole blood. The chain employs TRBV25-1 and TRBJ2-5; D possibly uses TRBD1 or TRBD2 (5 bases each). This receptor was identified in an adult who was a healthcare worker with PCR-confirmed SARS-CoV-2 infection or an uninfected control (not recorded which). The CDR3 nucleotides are TGTGCCAGCAGCGCACCGGGACCCCGAGAGACCCAGTACTTC. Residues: CASSAPGPRETQYF.